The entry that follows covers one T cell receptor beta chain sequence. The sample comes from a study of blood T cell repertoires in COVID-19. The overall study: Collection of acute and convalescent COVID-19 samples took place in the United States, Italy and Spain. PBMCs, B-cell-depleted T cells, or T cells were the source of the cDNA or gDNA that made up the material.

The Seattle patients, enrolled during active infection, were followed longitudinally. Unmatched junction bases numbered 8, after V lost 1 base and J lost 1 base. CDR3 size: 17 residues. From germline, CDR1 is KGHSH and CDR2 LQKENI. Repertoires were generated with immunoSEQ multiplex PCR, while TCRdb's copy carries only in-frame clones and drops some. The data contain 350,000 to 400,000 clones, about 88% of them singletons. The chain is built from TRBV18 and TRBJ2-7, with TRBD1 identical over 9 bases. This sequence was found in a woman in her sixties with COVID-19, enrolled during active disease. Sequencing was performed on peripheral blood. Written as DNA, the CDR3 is TGTGCCAGCTCACCACGGCAAAGGGGACAGGGTTCCTACGAGCAGTACTTC. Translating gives CASSPRQRGQGSYEQYF.